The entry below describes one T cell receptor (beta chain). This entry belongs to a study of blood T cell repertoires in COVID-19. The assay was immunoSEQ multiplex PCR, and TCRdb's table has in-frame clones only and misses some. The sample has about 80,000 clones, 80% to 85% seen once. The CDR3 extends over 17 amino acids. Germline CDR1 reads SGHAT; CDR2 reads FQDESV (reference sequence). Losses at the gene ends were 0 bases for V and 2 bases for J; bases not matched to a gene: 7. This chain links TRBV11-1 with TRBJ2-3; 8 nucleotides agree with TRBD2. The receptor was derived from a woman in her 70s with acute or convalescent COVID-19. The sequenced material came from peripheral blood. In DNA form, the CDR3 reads TGTGCCAGCAGCTTAGCGCCCCTAGCGGGTACCACAGATACGCAGTATTTT. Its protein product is CASSLAPLAGTTDTQYF.